These T cell receptor beta chains were read from a single sample in a study of T cell responses to AZD1222 COVID-19 vaccine. Assay: immunoSEQ multiplex PCR; the TCRdb copy retains only in-frame clones and omits some. The sample shows hundreds of thousands of clones, 85% to 95% of them seen only once. Sequencing used peripheral blood, obtained on day 0 of MenACWY control vaccination. These TCRs come from an adult in good health. Both conserved end residues are part of each CDR3. The D gene is left open where the match is weak. Clone size is shown for a subset of rows, as once, few, many or a class of expanded clone.

v_gene	j_gene	abundance	d_gene	CDR3aa	CDR3nt
TRBV14	TRBJ2-3	-	TRBD2	CASSPSGGAGALSGTQYF	TGTGCCAGCAGCCCGTCGGGGGGAGCGGGGGCCCTCTCGGGTACGCAGTATTTT
TRBV30	TRBJ1-3	-	-	CACPRASGNTIYF	TGTGCCTGCCCAAGGGCCTCTGGAAACACCATATATTTT
TRBV2	TRBJ2-7	-	-	CASSAKDQGREYF	TGTGCCAGCAGTGCAAAGGATCAGGGGCGCGAGTACTTC
TRBV6-5	TRBJ2-7	-	TRBD1	CASRRLGQGEYEQYF	TGTGCCAGCAGACGCCTGGGACAGGGGGAGTACGAGCAGTACTTC
TRBV15	TRBJ2-2	-	-	CATSRDLGGGELFF	TGTGCCACCAGCAGAGATCTGGGCGGCGGGGAGCTGTTTTTT
TRBV3-1/TRBV3-2	TRBJ2-1	once	TRBD2	CASSHGERGPDNEQFF	TGTGCCAGCAGCCATGGGGAGCGGGGGCCGGACAATGAGCAGTTCTTC
TRBV3-1/TRBV3-2	TRBJ1-6	few	-	CASSQDFLGNSPLHF	TGTGCCAGCAGCCAAGATTTTTTGGGGAATTCACCCCTCCACTTT
TRBV18	TRBJ1-2	-	TRBD1	CASSPRQGDTYGYTF	TGTGCCAGCTCACCACGACAGGGCGATACCTATGGCTACACCTTC
TRBV24-1	TRBJ2-3	-	-	CATSDPRRGAQYF	TGTGCCACCAGTGACCCCCGTAGGGGAGCGCAGTATTTT
TRBV6-6	TRBJ1-5	-	-	CASRGGEAYQPQHF	TGTGCCAGCAGAGGAGGCGAAGCTTATCAGCCCCAGCATTTT
TRBV14	TRBJ1-2	-	-	CASSQERATDYGYTF	TGTGCCAGCAGCCAAGAAAGAGCAACGGACTATGGCTACACCTTC
TRBV5-1	TRBJ2-7	-	TRBD1	CASSLPGTGTAHEQYF	TGCGCCAGCAGCTTGCCGGGGACAGGGACTGCCCACGAGCAGTACTTC
TRBV19	TRBJ1-3	-	-	CASSIQSNSGNTIYF	TGTGCCAGTAGTATTCAGTCAAACTCTGGAAACACCATATATTTT
TRBV16	TRBJ2-7	-	-	CASLGENYEQYF	TGTGCCAGCTTGGGGGAGAACTACGAGCAGTACTTC
TRBV5-1	TRBJ2-5	-	-	CASSFSGEQETQYF	TGCGCCAGCAGCTTCTCCGGGGAACAAGAGACCCAGTACTTC
TRBV5-1	TRBJ1-2	-	TRBD1	CASSPDRGHGGYTF	TGCGCCAGCAGCCCGGACAGGGGGCACGGTGGCTACACCTTC
TRBV3-1/TRBV3-2	TRBJ1-1	-	-	CASSRNTEAFF	TGTGCCAGCAGCCGGAACACTGAAGCTTTCTTT
TRBV28	TRBJ1-1	few	-	CASSLPMNTEAFF	TGTGCCAGCAGTTTACCGATGAACACTGAAGCTTTCTTT
TRBV14	TRBJ1-4	-	-	CASSPRSYEKLFF	TGTGCCAGCAGCCCGCGATCGTATGAAAAACTGTTTTTT
TRBV6-6	TRBJ2-7	-	-	CASSTGSSYEQYF	TGTGCCAGCAGCACAGGGAGCTCCTACGAGCAGTACTTC
TRBV28	TRBJ2-3	-	TRBD2	CASSGFAGVTDTQYF	TGTGCCAGCAGTGGTTTTGCGGGGGTGACAGATACGCAGTATTTT
TRBV6-2/TRBV6-3	TRBJ2-7	-	TRBD1	CASSYVTGVAYEQYF	TGTGCCAGCAGTTACGTTACAGGGGTAGCCTACGAGCAGTACTTC
TRBV2	TRBJ2-7	-	TRBD2	CATGRGIYEQYF	TGTGCCACGGGGCGGGGGATCTACGAGCAGTACTTC
TRBV10-1	TRBJ2-6	-	-	CASSESSGANVLTF	TGCGCCAGCAGTGAGTCGTCTGGGGCCAACGTCCTGACTTTC
TRBV4-3	TRBJ2-5	-	TRBD2	CASSQGSGGAGETQYF	TGCGCCAGCAGCCAAGGCAGCGGGGGGGCCGGAGAGACCCAGTACTTC
TRBV6-5	TRBJ2-4	-	TRBD1	CASSLQGPKNIQYF	TGTGCCAGCAGTTTACAGGGGCCCAAAAACATTCAGTACTTC
TRBV19	TRBJ1-4	once	-	CASARDTINEKLFF	TGTGCCAGTGCGCGGGACACCATTAATGAAAAACTGTTTTTT
TRBV19	TRBJ1-1	-	-	CASSIVGGTLNTEAFF	TGTGCCAGTAGTATAGTCGGCGGGACACTGAACACTGAAGCTTTCTTT
TRBV28	TRBJ1-3	-	TRBD1	CASTNTGAAGNTIYF	TGTGCCAGCACTAATACAGGGGCGGCTGGAAACACCATATATTTT
TRBV7-2	TRBJ2-5	-	-	CASSPLGSRETQYF	TGTGCCAGCAGCCCTCTCGGGAGTCGGGAGACCCAGTACTTC
TRBV19	TRBJ1-1	-	-	CASSIRDRAGWVNTEAFF	TGTGCCAGTAGTATCCGTGATAGGGCGGGGTGGGTGAACACTGAAGCTTTCTTT
TRBV7-2	TRBJ2-7	-	TRBD2	CASSLEVERGNKYF	TGTGCCAGCAGCTTAGAAGTCGAGCGGGGGAACAAGTACTTC
TRBV5-5	TRBJ1-4	-	-	CASNPRTPGGEKLFF	TGTGCCAGCAACCCCAGGACCCCAGGTGGCGAAAAACTGTTTTTT
TRBV5-1	TRBJ1-1	-	-	CASSLAIGGTTEAFF	TGCGCCAGCAGCTTGGCCATTGGGGGAACCACTGAAGCTTTCTTT
TRBV12-3/TRBV12-4	TRBJ2-1	-	-	CASSASGNEQFF	TGTGCCAGCAGTGCCTCCGGGAATGAGCAGTTCTTC
TRBV10-1	TRBJ2-1	once	-	CASSENGDEQFF	TGCGCCAGCAGTGAAAACGGGGATGAGCAGTTCTTC
TRBV7-8	TRBJ1-3	-	-	CASSLTGPGNTIYF	TGTGCCAGCAGCTTAACGGGGCCTGGAAACACCATATATTTT
TRBV29-1	TRBJ2-1	-	-	CSVARGSSYNEQFF	TGCAGCGTTGCTAGAGGAAGCTCCTACAATGAGCAGTTCTTC
TRBV2	TRBJ1-2	-	-	CASISSVLSGGYTF	TGTGCCAGCATCTCCTCGGTCCTCTCGGGGGGCTACACCTTC
TRBV2	TRBJ2-7	-	-	CASRRNYEQYF	TGTGCCAGTCGTCGAAACTACGAGCAGTACTTC
TRBV5-6	TRBJ1-2	-	TRBD1	CASSLGQGVGGYTF	TGTGCCAGCAGCTTGGGACAGGGGGTAGGAGGCTACACCTTC
TRBV19	TRBJ1-5	-	-	CASMKGNLGQPQHF	TGTGCCAGTATGAAAGGGAATCTTGGACAGCCCCAGCATTTT
TRBV11-2	TRBJ1-2	-	TRBD1	CASSFDRGQGYTF	TGTGCCAGCAGCTTCGACAGGGGGCAAGGCTACACCTTC
TRBV27	TRBJ2-5	once	TRBD2	CASSLLAGGETQYF	TGTGCCAGCAGTTTACTAGCGGGGGGAGAGACCCAGTACTTC
TRBV6-1	TRBJ1-2	-	TRBD1	CASRETGDRVVGYGYTF	TGTGCCAGCAGGGAAACGGGGGACAGGGTTGTTGGATATGGCTACACCTTC
TRBV2	TRBJ1-5	-	-	CASSEESNQPQHF	TGTGCCAGCAGTGAAGAAAGCAATCAGCCCCAGCATTTT
TRBV2	TRBJ2-5	-	TRBD1	CASSAGTGQETQYF	TGTGCCAGCAGTGCGGGGACAGGACAAGAGACCCAGTACTTC
TRBV2	TRBJ2-5	-	-	CASSPDQETQYF	TGTGCCAGTTCCCCGGACCAAGAGACCCAGTACTTC
TRBV19	TRBJ1-2	-	-	CASEVGNSYGYTF	TGTGCCTCAGAAGTTGGGAATTCCTATGGCTACACCTTC
TRBV30	TRBJ1-2	-	-	CAWSVPRSPVYGYTF	TGTGCCTGGAGTGTACCCCGAAGTCCGGTTTATGGCTACACCTTC
TRBV24-1	TRBJ1-5	-	-	CATSDFPDQPQHF	TGTGCCACCAGTGATTTTCCGGACCAGCCCCAGCATTTT
TRBV29-1	TRBJ1-2	once	-	CSVPDGGFYTF	TGCAGCGTCCCGGACGGAGGTTTCTACACCTTC